These T cell receptor beta chains were read from a single sample in a study of blood T cells in healthy people across ages. Via MiXCR, TCRdb re-called the 5' RACE reads, giving one row per CDR3 protein. Of over 1,200,000 distinct CDR3 sequences in the sample, around 59% were seen once. The sequenced sample consisted of blood. The receptors here all came from a man between 18 and 29 years old in good health. Both conserved end residues are part of each CDR3. The order of the fields is clone size, J gene, D gene, V gene, CDR3 protein, CDR3 DNA. The D gene is left open where the match is weak. Not all rows give a size; the values are once, few, many and, for expanded clones, a class.

clone size: NA; J gene: TRBJ2-1; D gene: NA; V gene: TRBV27; CDR3 protein: CASSLSSGMGPYNEQFF; CDR3 DNA: TGTGCCAGCAGTTTATCTTCCGGGATGGGGCCCTACAATGAGCAGTTCTTC
clone size: NA; J gene: TRBJ2-1; D gene: NA; V gene: TRBV12-5; CDR3 protein: CASGFLLARGNEQFF; CDR3 DNA: TGTGCTAGTGGTTTTCTTCTAGCGAGGGGTAATGAGCAGTTCTTC
clone size: NA; J gene: TRBJ2-5; D gene: NA; V gene: TRBV29-1; CDR3 protein: CSLKVETQYF; CDR3 DNA: TGCAGCCTAAAGGTAGAGACCCAGTACTTC
clone size: NA; J gene: TRBJ2-4; D gene: NA; V gene: TRBV7-9; CDR3 protein: CACSPEYVKNIQYF; CDR3 DNA: TGTGCCTGCAGCCCCGAGTACGTTAAAAACATTCAGTACTTC
clone size: NA; J gene: TRBJ2-7; D gene: TRBD2; V gene: TRBV29-1; CDR3 protein: CSVERDSGGYEQYF; CDR3 DNA: TGCAGCGTTGAAAGAGACAGCGGGGGGTACGAGCAGTACTTC
clone size: NA; J gene: TRBJ2-1; D gene: NA; V gene: TRBV4-1; CDR3 protein: CASSQGRRVNEQFF; CDR3 DNA: TGCGCCAGCAGCCAGGGAAGACGGGTCAATGAGCAGTTCTTC
clone size: NA; J gene: TRBJ1-1; D gene: NA; V gene: TRBV6-2/TRBV6-3; CDR3 protein: CASSPSSGLEAFF; CDR3 DNA: TGTGCCAGCAGTCCAAGTTCAGGGCTTGAAGCTTTCTTT
clone size: NA; J gene: TRBJ2-5; D gene: NA; V gene: TRBV5-5; CDR3 protein: CASSPDVAQETQYF; CDR3 DNA: TGTGCCAGCAGCCCGGACGTTGCACAAGAGACCCAGTACTTC
clone size: NA; J gene: TRBJ2-1; D gene: TRBD1; V gene: TRBV20-1; CDR3 protein: CSARSGTGIVGDEQFF; CDR3 DNA: TGCAGTGCTAGATCCGGGACAGGAATTGTCGGCGATGAGCAGTTCTTC
clone size: NA; J gene: TRBJ2-5; D gene: NA; V gene: TRBV29-1; CDR3 protein: CSVRGKALETQYF; CDR3 DNA: TGCAGCGTTCGGGGGAAGGCTCTGGAGACCCAGTACTTC
clone size: NA; J gene: TRBJ2-1; D gene: TRBD1; V gene: TRBV7-8; CDR3 protein: CASSREGDRAYNEQFF; CDR3 DNA: TGTGCCAGCAGCAGAGAAGGTGACAGGGCCTACAATGAGCAGTTCTTC
clone size: NA; J gene: TRBJ2-6; D gene: NA; V gene: TRBV6-6; CDR3 protein: CVSSYPKLSGANVLTF; CDR3 DNA: TGTGTCAGCAGTTACCCTAAGTTATCTGGGGCCAACGTCCTGACTTTC
clone size: few; J gene: TRBJ2-7; D gene: TRBD1; V gene: TRBV29-1; CDR3 protein: CSAKTGQGLEQYF; CDR3 DNA: TGCAGCGCCAAAACCGGACAGGGTCTCGAGCAGTACTTC
clone size: once; J gene: TRBJ2-1; D gene: TRBD1; V gene: TRBV27; CDR3 protein: CASSLSGLGTAAYNEQFF; CDR3 DNA: TGTGCCAGCAGTCTTTCCGGGTTGGGGACAGCCGCCTACAATGAGCAGTTCTTC
clone size: few; J gene: TRBJ2-5; D gene: NA; V gene: TRBV19; CDR3 protein: CASSIAETQYF; CDR3 DNA: TGTGCCAGTAGTATTGCAGAGACCCAGTACTTC
clone size: few; J gene: TRBJ2-1; D gene: TRBD1; V gene: TRBV10-3; CDR3 protein: CAIRISFTGGRNEQFF; CDR3 DNA: TGTGCCATCAGGATATCATTTACAGGGGGTAGGAATGAGCAGTTCTTC
clone size: NA; J gene: TRBJ2-5; D gene: TRBD2; V gene: TRBV20-1; CDR3 protein: CSARGSKIGGIQETQYF; CDR3 DNA: TGCAGTGCTAGAGGGAGTAAAATCGGGGGGATCCAAGAGACCCAGTACTTC
clone size: NA; J gene: TRBJ2-1; D gene: TRBD2; V gene: TRBV10-3; CDR3 protein: CAISGLAGDYNEQFF; CDR3 DNA: TGTGCCATCAGTGGACTAGCGGGGGACTACAATGAGCAGTTCTTC
clone size: once; J gene: TRBJ2-7; D gene: NA; V gene: TRBV9; CDR3 protein: CASSLEPYWYEQYF; CDR3 DNA: TGTGCCAGCAGCCTCGAGCCTTATTGGTACGAGCAGTACTTC
clone size: few; J gene: TRBJ1-4; D gene: NA; V gene: TRBV4-1; CDR3 protein: CASSHRDEKLFF; CDR3 DNA: TGCGCCAGCAGCCACCGGGATGAAAAACTGTTTTTT
clone size: few; J gene: TRBJ2-7; D gene: NA; V gene: TRBV29-1; CDR3 protein: CSVEEAQGFHSYEQYF; CDR3 DNA: TGCAGCGTTGAAGAGGCGCAGGGTTTTCACTCCTACGAGCAGTACTTC
clone size: NA; J gene: TRBJ2-2; D gene: TRBD2; V gene: TRBV7-2; CDR3 protein: CASSPRLAANTGELFF; CDR3 DNA: TGTGCCAGCAGCCCCCGACTAGCTGCGAACACCGGGGAGCTGTTTTTT
clone size: once; J gene: TRBJ2-5; D gene: NA; V gene: TRBV7-2; CDR3 protein: CASSSPGRLFQETQYF; CDR3 DNA: TGTGCCAGCAGCTCGCCGGGACGGCTCTTCCAAGAGACCCAGTACTTC
clone size: once; J gene: TRBJ1-2; D gene: NA; V gene: TRBV4-3; CDR3 protein: CASSQRAHPTDNYGYTF; CDR3 DNA: TGCGCCAGCAGCCAAAGGGCGCATCCGACGGATAACTATGGCTACACCTTC
clone size: few; J gene: TRBJ2-7; D gene: TRBD1; V gene: TRBV27; CDR3 protein: CASSYKRTGNEQYF; CDR3 DNA: TGTGCCAGCAGTTACAAACGGACAGGGAACGAGCAGTACTTC
clone size: NA; J gene: TRBJ1-2; D gene: NA; V gene: TRBV6-6; CDR3 protein: CASSLQGSYYGYTF; CDR3 DNA: TGTGCCAGCAGTCTACAGGGCTCTTACTATGGCTACACCTTC
clone size: NA; J gene: TRBJ1-4; D gene: NA; V gene: TRBV20-1; CDR3 protein: CSARDRWAARLGEKLFF; CDR3 DNA: TGCAGTGCTAGAGATCGGTGGGCAGCCAGGTTGGGTGAAAAACTGTTTTTT
clone size: once; J gene: TRBJ1-1; D gene: NA; V gene: TRBV9; CDR3 protein: CASSVAGEAFF; CDR3 DNA: TGTGCCAGCAGCGTAGCGGGTGAAGCTTTCTTT
clone size: few; J gene: TRBJ2-7; D gene: TRBD2; V gene: TRBV20-1; CDR3 protein: CSARVLAGLQYF; CDR3 DNA: TGCAGTGCTAGAGTACTAGCGGGACTGCAGTACTTC
clone size: many; J gene: TRBJ2-5; D gene: TRBD2; V gene: TRBV7-2; CDR3 protein: CASSLALAGFQETQYF; CDR3 DNA: TGTGCCAGCAGCTTAGCTCTAGCGGGGTTCCAAGAGACCCAGTACTTC
clone size: few; J gene: TRBJ2-1; D gene: NA; V gene: TRBV10-3; CDR3 protein: CAVTAEGTYNEQFF; CDR3 DNA: TGTGCCGTAACCGCCGAGGGGACCTACAATGAGCAGTTCTTC
clone size: once; J gene: TRBJ1-1; D gene: NA; V gene: TRBV5-4; CDR3 protein: CASSLGQPPEAFF; CDR3 DNA: TGTGCCAGCAGCTTGGGACAGCCCCCTGAAGCTTTCTTT